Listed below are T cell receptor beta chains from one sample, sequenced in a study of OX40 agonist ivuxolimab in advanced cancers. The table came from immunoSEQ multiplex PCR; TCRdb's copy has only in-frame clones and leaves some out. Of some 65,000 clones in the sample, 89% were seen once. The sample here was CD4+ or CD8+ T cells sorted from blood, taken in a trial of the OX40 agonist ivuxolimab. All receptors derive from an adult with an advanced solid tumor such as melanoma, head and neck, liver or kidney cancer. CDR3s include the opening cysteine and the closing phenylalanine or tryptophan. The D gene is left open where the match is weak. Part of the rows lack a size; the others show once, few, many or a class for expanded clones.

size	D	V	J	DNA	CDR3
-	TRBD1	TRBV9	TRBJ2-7	TGTGCCAGCAGCGTAGGAGGACAGGGACTTTACGAGCAGTACTTC	CASSVGGQGLYEQYF
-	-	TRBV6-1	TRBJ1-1	TGTGCCAGCAGTGATATTGGTTGGAGTGAAGCTTTCTTT	CASSDIGWSEAFF
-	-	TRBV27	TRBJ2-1	TGTGCCAGCAGTTTGTGGACAGAAAGGGATGAGCAGTTCTTC	CASSLWTERDEQFF
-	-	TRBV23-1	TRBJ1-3	TGCGCCAGCCACCAAGATGTTACAGGAGGGACACCAAATACCATATATTTT	CASHQDVTGGTPNTIYF
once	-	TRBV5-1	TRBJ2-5	TGCGCCAGCAGCTTGTCTATAGAGGACCAAGAGACCCAGTACTTC	CASSLSIEDQETQYF
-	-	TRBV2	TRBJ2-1	TGTGCCAGCAGTGAATGGATCTACAATGAGCAGTTCTTC	CASSEWIYNEQFF
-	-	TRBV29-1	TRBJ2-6	TGCAGCGTTGCGACAGTAAAGTCTGGGGCCAACGTCCTGACTTTC	CSVATVKSGANVLTF
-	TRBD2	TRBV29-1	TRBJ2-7	TGCAGCGTTCGCGCGGGGGGAGGCTACGAGCAGTACTTC	CSVRAGGGYEQYF
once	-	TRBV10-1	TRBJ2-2	TGCGCCAGCAGAGAAGGGGAGAACACCGGGGAGCTGTTTTTT	CASREGENTGELFF
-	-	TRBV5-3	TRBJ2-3	TGTGCCAGAATTCCGGGGCCAGATACGCAGTATTTT	CARIPGPDTQYF
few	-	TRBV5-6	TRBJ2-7	TGTGCCAGCAGCCCCCCCCGGAGGAGGTCCTACGAGCAGTACTTC	CASSPPRRRSYEQYF
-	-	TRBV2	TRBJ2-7	TGTGCCAGCAGTGAAGCGCGCCCAGACTACTACGAGCAGTACTTC	CASSEARPDYYEQYF
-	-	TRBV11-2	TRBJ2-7	TGTGCCAGCAGCTTAGGCCAGGGGCCTAGAAGAGGGCAGTACTTC	CASSLGQGPRRGQYF
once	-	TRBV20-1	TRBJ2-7	TGCAGTGGAGGGGACCCCTACGAGCAGTACTTC	CSGGDPYEQYF
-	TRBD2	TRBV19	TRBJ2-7	TGTGCCAGTAGCCCTAGCGGGAGGGCCGACGAGCAGTACTTC	CASSPSGRADEQYF
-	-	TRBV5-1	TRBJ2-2	TGCGCCAGCAGCCTCCCCCGATACGACACCGGGGAGCTGTTTTTT	CASSLPRYDTGELFF
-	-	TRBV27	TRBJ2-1	TGTGCCACCAGAGACGGCTACAATGAGCAGTTCTTC	CATRDGYNEQFF
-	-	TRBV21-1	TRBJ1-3	TGTGCCAGCAGCAAAGAACAGAACCTCTCTGGAAACACCATATATTTT	CASSKEQNLSGNTIYF
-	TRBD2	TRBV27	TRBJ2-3	TGTGCCAGCTTCTCTAGCGGGACTACCACAGATACGCAGTATTTT	CASFSSGTTTDTQYF
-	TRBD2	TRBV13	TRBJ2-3	TGTGCCAGCAGTTTTCGGGGGGCAGATACGCAGTATTTT	CASSFRGADTQYF
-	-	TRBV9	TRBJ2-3	TGTGCCAGCAGCGCGACTCCCGGTACGCAGTATTTT	CASSATPGTQYF
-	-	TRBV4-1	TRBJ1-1	TGCGCCAGCAGCCAAAACAGAAACACTGAAGCTTTCTTT	CASSQNRNTEAFF
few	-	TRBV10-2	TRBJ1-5	TGCGCCAGCAGTGAGCCGGCGAATAATCAGCCCCAGCATTTT	CASSEPANNQPQHF
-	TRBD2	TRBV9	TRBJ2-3	TGTGCCAGCAGCGACTCACTAGCGGAAGAACCCCCAGATACGCAGTATTTT	CASSDSLAEEPPDTQYF
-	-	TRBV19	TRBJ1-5	TGTGCCAGTAGTATAGATACAGGCGTTAGCAATCAGCCCCAGCATTTT	CASSIDTGVSNQPQHF
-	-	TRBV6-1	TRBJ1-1	TGTGCCAGCAGTGAATCGGGGGGGGACACTGAAGCTTTCTTT	CASSESGGDTEAFF
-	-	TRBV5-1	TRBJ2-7	TGCGCCAGCAGCTCTCTAACAGGGTACGAGCAGTACTTC	CASSSLTGYEQYF